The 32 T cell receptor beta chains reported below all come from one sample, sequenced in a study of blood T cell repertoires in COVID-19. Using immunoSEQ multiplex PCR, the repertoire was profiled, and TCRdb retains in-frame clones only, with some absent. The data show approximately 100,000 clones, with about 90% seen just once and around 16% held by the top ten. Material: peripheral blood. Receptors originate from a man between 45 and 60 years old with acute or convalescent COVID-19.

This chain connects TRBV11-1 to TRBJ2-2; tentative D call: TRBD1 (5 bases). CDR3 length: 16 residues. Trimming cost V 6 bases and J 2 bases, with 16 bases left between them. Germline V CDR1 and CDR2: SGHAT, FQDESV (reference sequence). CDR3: CASSPLDSFNTGELFF. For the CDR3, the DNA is TGTGCCAGCAGTCCCCTCGACAGCTTTAACACCGGGGAGCTGTTTTTT.

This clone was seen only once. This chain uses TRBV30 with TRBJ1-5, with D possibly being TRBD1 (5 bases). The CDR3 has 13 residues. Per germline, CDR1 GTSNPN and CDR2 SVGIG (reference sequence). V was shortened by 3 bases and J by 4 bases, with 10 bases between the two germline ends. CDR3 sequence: CAWSRQLNQPQHF. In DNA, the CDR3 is TGTGCCTGGAGCCGACAGCTAAATCAGCCCCAGCATTTT.

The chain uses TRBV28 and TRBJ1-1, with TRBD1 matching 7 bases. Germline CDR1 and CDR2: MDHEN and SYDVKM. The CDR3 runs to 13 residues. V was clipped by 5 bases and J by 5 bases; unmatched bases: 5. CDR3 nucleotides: TGTGCCAGCAGTGAACAGGGGAGGACTGAAGCTTTCTTT. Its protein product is CASSEQGRTEAFF.

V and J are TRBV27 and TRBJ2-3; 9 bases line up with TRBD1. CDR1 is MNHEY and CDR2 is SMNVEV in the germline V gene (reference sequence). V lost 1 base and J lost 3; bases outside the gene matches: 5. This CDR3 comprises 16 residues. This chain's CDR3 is CASSLWGQGGTDTQYF. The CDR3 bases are TGTGCCAGCAGTTTATGGGGACAGGGTGGTACAGATACGCAGTATTTT.

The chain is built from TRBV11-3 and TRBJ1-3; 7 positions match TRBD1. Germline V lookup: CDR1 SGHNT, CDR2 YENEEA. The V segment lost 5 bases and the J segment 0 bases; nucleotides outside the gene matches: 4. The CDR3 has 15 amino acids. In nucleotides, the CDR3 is TGTGCCAGCAGCCTGACAGGGAACTCTGGAAACACCATATATTTT. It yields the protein CASSLTGNSGNTIYF.

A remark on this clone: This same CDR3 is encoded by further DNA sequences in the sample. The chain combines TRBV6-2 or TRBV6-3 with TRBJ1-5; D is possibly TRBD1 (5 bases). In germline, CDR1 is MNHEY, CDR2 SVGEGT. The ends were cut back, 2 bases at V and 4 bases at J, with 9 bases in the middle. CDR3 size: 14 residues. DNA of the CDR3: TGTGCCAGCAGTTACGACAGTCTTAATCAGCCCCAGCATTTT. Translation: CASSYDSLNQPQHF.

In DNA, the CDR3 is TGTGCCACCAGTGACCCCCCGGGACAGGGTTACACCGGGGAGCTGTTTTTT. This sequence encodes CATSDPPGQGYTGELFF. The chain couples TRBV24-1 to TRBJ2-2; 9 bases align to TRBD1. In germline, CDR1 is KGHDR, CDR2 SFDVKD. V lost 4 bases to trimming and J lost 3 bases; unmatched junction nucleotides: 8. The CDR3 is made up of 17 amino acids.

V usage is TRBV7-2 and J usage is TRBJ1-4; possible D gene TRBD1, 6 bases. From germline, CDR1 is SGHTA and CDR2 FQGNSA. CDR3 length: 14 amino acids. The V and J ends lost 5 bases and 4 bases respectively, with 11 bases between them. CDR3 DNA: TGTGCCAGCAGCCCCCGACAGGTTAATGAAAAACTGTTTTTT. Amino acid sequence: CASSPRQVNEKLFF.

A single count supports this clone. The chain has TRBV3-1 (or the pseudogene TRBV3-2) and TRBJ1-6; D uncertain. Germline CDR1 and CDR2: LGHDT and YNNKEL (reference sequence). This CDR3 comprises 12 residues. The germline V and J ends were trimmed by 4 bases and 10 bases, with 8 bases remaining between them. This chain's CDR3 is CASSLYPSPLHF. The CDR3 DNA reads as TGTGCCAGCAGCCTCTACCCCTCACCCCTCCACTTT.

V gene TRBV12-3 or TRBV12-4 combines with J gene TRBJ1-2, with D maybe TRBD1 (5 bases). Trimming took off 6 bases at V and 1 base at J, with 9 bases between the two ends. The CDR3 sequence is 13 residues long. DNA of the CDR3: TGTGCCAGCAGCCTACAGGTTAACTATGGCTACACCTTC. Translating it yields CASSLQVNYGYTF.

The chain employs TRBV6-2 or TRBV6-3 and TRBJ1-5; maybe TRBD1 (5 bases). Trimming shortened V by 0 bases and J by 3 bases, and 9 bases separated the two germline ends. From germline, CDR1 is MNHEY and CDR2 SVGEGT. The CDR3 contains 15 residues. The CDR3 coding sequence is TGTGCCAGCAGTTACTCCCAGGGTAACAATCAGCCCCAGCATTTT. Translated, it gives CASSYSQGNNQPQHF.

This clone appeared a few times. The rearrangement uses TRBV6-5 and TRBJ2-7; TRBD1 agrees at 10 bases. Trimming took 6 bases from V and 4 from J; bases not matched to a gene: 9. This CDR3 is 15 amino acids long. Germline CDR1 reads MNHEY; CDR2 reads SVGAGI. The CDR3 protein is CASSHAAGQGYEQYF. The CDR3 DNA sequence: TGTGCCAGCAGCCACGCGGCGGGACAGGGGTACGAGCAGTACTTC.

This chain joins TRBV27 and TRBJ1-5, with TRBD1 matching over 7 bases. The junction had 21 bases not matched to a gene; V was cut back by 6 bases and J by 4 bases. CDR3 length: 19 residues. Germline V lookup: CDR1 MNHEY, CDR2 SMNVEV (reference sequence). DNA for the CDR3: TGTGCCAGCAGCGACCACAAACTGACAGGGAAAGTATGGAATCAGCCCCAGCATTTT. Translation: CASSDHKLTGKVWNQPQHF.

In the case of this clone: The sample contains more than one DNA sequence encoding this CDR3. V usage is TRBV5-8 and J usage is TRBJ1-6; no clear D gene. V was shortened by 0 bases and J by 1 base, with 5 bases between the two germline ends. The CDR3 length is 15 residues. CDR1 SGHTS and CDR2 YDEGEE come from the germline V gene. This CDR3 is CASSLGRSYNSPLHF. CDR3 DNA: TGTGCCAGCAGCTTGGGTAGATCCTATAATTCACCCCTCCACTTT.

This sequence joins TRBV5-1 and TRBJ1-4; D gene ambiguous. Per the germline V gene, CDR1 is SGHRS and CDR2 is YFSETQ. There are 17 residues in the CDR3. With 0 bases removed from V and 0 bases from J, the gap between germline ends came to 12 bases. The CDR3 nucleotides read TGCGCCAGCAGCTTGGTTGGGCCCTCAGCAACTAATGAAAAACTGTTTTTT. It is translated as CASSLVGPSATNEKLFF.

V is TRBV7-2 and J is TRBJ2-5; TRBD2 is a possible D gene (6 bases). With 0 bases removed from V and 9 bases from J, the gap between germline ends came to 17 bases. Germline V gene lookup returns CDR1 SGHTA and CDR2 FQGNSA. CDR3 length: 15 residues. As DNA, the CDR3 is TGTGCCAGCAGCTTAGCTAGCGGCCAAACTTCCTCCCAGTACTTC. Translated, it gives CASSLASGQTSSQYF.

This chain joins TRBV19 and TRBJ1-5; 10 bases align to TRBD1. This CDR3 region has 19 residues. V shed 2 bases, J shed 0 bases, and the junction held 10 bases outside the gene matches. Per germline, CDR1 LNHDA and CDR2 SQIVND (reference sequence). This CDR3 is CASSITGTGALYSNQPQHF. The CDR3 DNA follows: TGTGCCAGTAGTATAACCGGGACAGGGGCCCTTTATAGCAATCAGCCCCAGCATTTT.

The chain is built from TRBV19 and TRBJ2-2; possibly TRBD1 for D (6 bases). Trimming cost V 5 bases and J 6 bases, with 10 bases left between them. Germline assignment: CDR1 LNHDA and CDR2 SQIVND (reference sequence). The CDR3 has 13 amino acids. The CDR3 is CASSLAGAGELFF. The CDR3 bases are TGTGCCAGTAGTTTGGCAGGGGCCGGGGAGCTGTTTTTT.

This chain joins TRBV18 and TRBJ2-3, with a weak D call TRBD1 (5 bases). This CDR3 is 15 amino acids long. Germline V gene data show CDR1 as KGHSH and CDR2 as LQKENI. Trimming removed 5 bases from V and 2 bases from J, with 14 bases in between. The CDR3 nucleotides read TGTGCCAGCTCAACGGGTAGACAGTTCACAGATACGCAGTATTTT. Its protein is CASSTGRQFTDTQYF.

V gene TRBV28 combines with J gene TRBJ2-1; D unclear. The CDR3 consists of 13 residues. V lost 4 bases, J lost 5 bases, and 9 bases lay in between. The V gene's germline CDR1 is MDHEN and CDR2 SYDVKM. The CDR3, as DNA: TGTGCCAGCAGTTCTACGATGGACAATGAGCAGTTCTTC. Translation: CASSSTMDNEQFF.

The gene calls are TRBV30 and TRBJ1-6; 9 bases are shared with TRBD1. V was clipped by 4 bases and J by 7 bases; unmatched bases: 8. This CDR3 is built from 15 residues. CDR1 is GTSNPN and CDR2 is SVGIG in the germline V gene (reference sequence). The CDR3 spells CAWKTVGQGNSPLHF. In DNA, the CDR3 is TGTGCCTGGAAAACGGTGGGACAGGGAAATTCACCCCTCCACTTT.

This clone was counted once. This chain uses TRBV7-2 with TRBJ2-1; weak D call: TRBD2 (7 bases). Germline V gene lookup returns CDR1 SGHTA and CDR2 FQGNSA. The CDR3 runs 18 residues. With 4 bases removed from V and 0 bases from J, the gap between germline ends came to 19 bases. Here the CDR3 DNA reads TGTGCCAGCAGCTCGGGGGGCCGGGCGACAAGCTCCTACAATGAGCAGTTCTTC. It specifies CASSSGGRATSSYNEQFF.

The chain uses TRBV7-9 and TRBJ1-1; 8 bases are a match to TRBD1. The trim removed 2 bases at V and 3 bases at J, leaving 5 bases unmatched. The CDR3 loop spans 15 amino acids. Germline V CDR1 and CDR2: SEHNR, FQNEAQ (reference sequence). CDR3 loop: CASSLPETGDTEAFF. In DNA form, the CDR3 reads TGTGCCAGCAGCTTACCTGAGACAGGGGACACTGAAGCTTTCTTT.

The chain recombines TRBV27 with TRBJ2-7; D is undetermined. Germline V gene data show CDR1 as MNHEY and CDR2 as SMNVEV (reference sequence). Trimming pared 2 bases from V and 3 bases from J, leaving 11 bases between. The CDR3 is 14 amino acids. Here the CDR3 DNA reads TGTGCCAGCAGTTTAACCCCGACGGGCTACGAGCAGTACTTC. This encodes CASSLTPTGYEQYF.

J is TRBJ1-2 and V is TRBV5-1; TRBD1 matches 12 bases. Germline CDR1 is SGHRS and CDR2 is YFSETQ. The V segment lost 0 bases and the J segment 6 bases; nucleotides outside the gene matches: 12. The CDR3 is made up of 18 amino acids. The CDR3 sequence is CASSLERWGTGGGDGYTF. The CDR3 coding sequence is TGCGCCAGCAGCTTGGAGCGGTGGGGGACAGGGGGCGGTGATGGCTACACCTTC.

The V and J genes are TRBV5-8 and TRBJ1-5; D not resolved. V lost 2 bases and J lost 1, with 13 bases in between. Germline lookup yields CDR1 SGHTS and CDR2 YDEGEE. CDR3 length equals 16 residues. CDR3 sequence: CASSLARFSSNQPQHF. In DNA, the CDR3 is TGTGCCAGCAGCTTAGCCCGTTTCTCCAGCAATCAGCCCCAGCATTTT.

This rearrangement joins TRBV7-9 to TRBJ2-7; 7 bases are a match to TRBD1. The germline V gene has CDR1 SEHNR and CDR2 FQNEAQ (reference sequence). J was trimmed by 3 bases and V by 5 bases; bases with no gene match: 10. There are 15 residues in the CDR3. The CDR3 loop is CASSPRTGYLYEQYF. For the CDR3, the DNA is TGTGCCAGCAGCCCGCGGACAGGTTACCTCTACGAGCAGTACTTC.

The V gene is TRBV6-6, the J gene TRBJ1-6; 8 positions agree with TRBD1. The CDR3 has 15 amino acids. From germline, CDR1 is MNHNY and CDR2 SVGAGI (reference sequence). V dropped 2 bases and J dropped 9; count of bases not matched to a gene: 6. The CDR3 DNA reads TGTGCCAGCAGTTACGGGCAGGGGGCTGGTTCACCCCTCCACTTT. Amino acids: CASSYGQGAGSPLHF.

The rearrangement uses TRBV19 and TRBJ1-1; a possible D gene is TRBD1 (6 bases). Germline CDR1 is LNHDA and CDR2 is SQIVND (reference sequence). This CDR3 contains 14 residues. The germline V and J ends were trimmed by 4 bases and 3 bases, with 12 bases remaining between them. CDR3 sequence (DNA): TGTGCCAGTAGTAGTACAGGGAGGGACACTGAAGCTTTCTTT. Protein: CASSSTGRDTEAFF. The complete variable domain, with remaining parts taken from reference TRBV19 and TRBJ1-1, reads DGGITQSPKYLFRKEGQNVTLSCEQNLNHDAMYWYRQDPGQGLRLIYYSQIVNDFQKGDIAEGYSVSREKKESFPLTVTSAQKNPTAFYLCASSSTGRDTEAFFGQGTRLTVV.

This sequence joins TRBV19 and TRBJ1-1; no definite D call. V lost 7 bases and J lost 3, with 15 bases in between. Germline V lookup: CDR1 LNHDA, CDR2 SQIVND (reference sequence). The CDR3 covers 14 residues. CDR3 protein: CASNPTLQYTEAFF. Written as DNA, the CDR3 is TGTGCCAGTAATCCCACATTGCAGTACACTGAAGCTTTCTTT. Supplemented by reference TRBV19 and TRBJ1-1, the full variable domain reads DGGITQSPKYLFRKEGQNVTLSCEQNLNHDAMYWYRQDPGQGLRLIYYSQIVNDFQKGDIAEGYSVSREKKESFPLTVTSAQKNPTAFYLCASNPTLQYTEAFFGQGTRLTVV.

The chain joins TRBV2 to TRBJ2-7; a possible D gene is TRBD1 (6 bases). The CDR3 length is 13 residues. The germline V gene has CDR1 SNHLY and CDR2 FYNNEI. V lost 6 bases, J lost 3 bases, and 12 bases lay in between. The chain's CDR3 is CASSRQENYEQYF. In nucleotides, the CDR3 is TGTGCCAGCAGCAGACAGGAAAACTACGAGCAGTACTTC.

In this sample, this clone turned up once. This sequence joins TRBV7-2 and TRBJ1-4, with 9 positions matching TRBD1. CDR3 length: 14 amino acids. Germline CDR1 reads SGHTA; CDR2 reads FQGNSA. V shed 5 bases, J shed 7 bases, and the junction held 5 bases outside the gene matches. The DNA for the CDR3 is TGTGCCAGCAGCGCGGACAGGGGTAGTGAAAAACTGTTTTTT. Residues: CASSADRGSEKLFF.